This T cell receptor beta chain is from a study of shared clonotypes between healthy human individuals. General study findings and limits: It was anticipated that sequencing depth would influence how many clonotypes donors shared.

About this clone: Antigen unknown.

Original processing notes: As immunoSEQ supplied junction-only sequences (without quality scores), filtering differed. Profiling relied on immunoSEQ multiplex PCR, and the TCRdb table lists in-frame clones only, not all of them. V and J calls and clone size come straight from that table; D and trimming were deduced from the DNA. The data show some 2 million clones, about 95% seen once. Germline V CDR1 and CDR2: SGHVS, FNYEAQ. The CDR3 runs 14 residues. The ends were cut back, 6 bases at V and 1 base at J, with 11 bases in the middle. The sequencing sample was made of naive CD4+ T cells sorted from blood. Subset in this sample: CD45RA+ positively selected. This sequence joins TRBV7-6 and TRBJ2-3, with D possibly matching TRBD2 (5 bases). The sequence came from a man younger than 35 in good health. The CDR3 DNA sequence: TGTGCCAGCAGACGGGATATGGGCACAGATACGCAGTATTTT. Translating gives CASRRDMGTDTQYF.